This T cell receptor beta chain was recorded in a study of molecular identifiers for immune sequencing clone quantification. Via MiXCR, TCRdb re-called the PCR reads, giving one row per CDR3 protein. The sample has 62,000 or so distinct CDR3 sequences, less than 20% seen once. In this sample, this clonotype turned up many times. V was clipped by 2 bases and J by 1 base, with 5 bases between them. The CDR3 has 13 residues. CDR1 SQVTM and CDR2 ANQGSEA come from the germline V gene. The source is a human donor in good health. Some libraries in this study had Jurkat cell RNA spiked in. What was sequenced was naive CD8+ T cells from blood, with Jurkat cell RNA spiked in. Subset specified: FACS-sorted CD8+CD4-CCR7+CD45RA+ naive T cells. This rearrangement joins TRBV29-1 to TRBJ2-2; D unclear. Here the CDR3 reads CSVEKQNTGELFF. The CDR3 DNA reads TGCAGCGTTGAAAAACAGAACACCGGGGAGCTGTTTTTT.